The rows below give T cell receptor beta chains drawn from one sample of a study of T cell repertoires in cytomegalovirus infection. No antigen has been assigned to these receptors. One entry per CDR3 protein, called by TCRdb with MiXCR from the reads. The sample comprises hundreds of thousands of distinct CDR3 sequences, roughly 42% of which are singletons, and about two fifths rests with the top ten. The sample was cultured PBMCs, taken from culture after CMV antigen stimulation. These TCRs come from a human donor in good health (CMV status not recorded). Some clones in this sample may be carry-over from other donors' samples. Both conserved end residues are part of each CDR3. D genes are given only for firm matches. Part of the rows lack a size; the others show once, few, many or a class for expanded clones.

J gene: TRBJ2-5
CDR3 length: 13
D gene: -
clone size: many
V gene: TRBV7-2
CDR3 DNA: TGTGCCAGCAGCCCGAGGACTCAAGAGACCCAGTACTTC
CDR3 protein: CASSPRTQETQYF

J gene: TRBJ2-2
CDR3 length: 15
D gene: TRBD2
clone size: -
V gene: TRBV7-6
CDR3 DNA: TGTGCCAGCAGCTTGAGCGGGGGGGCCAGCGGGGAGCTGTTTTTT
CDR3 protein: CASSLSGGASGELFF

J gene: TRBJ2-1
CDR3 length: 17
D gene: TRBD2
clone size: -
V gene: TRBV5-1
CDR3 DNA: TGCGCCAGCAGCTTGGTGGTAGCGGGGATCTCCTACAATGAGCAGTTCTTC
CDR3 protein: CASSLVVAGISYNEQFF

J gene: TRBJ2-7
CDR3 length: 15
D gene: TRBD1
clone size: -
V gene: TRBV3-1
CDR3 DNA: TGTGCCAGCAGCCAAGGCCCCGGACAGGGGTACGAGCAGTACTTC
CDR3 protein: CASSQGPGQGYEQYF

J gene: TRBJ2-1
CDR3 length: 14
D gene: -
clone size: -
V gene: TRBV6-2/TRBV6-3
CDR3 DNA: TGTGCCAGCAGTTACTTGGGACCCACCAATGAGCAGTTCTTC
CDR3 protein: CASSYLGPTNEQFF

J gene: TRBJ2-3
CDR3 length: 15
D gene: -
clone size: -
V gene: TRBV11-2
CDR3 DNA: TGTGCCAGCAGCACATACCCCCTTGGGACAGATACGCAGTATTTT
CDR3 protein: CASSTYPLGTDTQYF

J gene: TRBJ1-5
CDR3 length: 12
D gene: -
clone size: -
V gene: TRBV6-1
CDR3 DNA: TGTGCCAGCAGTGAATTTCGTCAGCCCCAGCATTTT
CDR3 protein: CASSEFRQPQHF

J gene: TRBJ2-3
CDR3 length: 13
D gene: TRBD2
clone size: -
V gene: TRBV12-3/TRBV12-4
CDR3 DNA: TGTGCCAGTAGCGGGGGGGCAGGAGATACGCAGTATTTT
CDR3 protein: CASSGGAGDTQYF

J gene: TRBJ2-3
CDR3 length: 15
D gene: TRBD2
clone size: -
V gene: TRBV5-4
CDR3 DNA: TGTGCCAACAGTTTTAGCGGGGGTGGAAGGGATACGCAGTATTTT
CDR3 protein: CANSFSGGGRDTQYF

J gene: TRBJ1-2
CDR3 length: 15
D gene: -
clone size: -
V gene: TRBV7-9
CDR3 DNA: TGTGCCAGCAGCTTAGTTTCCGCAGGGACCTATGGCTACACCTTC
CDR3 protein: CASSLVSAGTYGYTF

J gene: TRBJ1-2
CDR3 length: 14
D gene: -
clone size: -
V gene: TRBV7-9
CDR3 DNA: TGTGCCAGCAGCTTAGCGTCGGGTCGGGATGGCTACACCTTC
CDR3 protein: CASSLASGRDGYTF

J gene: TRBJ2-7
CDR3 length: 13
D gene: TRBD2
clone size: few
V gene: TRBV6-6
CDR3 DNA: TGTGCCAGCAGGGCGGGGGTATCCTACGAGCAGTACTTC
CDR3 protein: CASRAGVSYEQYF

J gene: TRBJ1-4
CDR3 length: 16
D gene: TRBD1
clone size: -
V gene: TRBV4-1
CDR3 DNA: TGCGCCAGCAGCCAAGGATGGACAGGGCCTAATGAAAAACTGTTTTTT
CDR3 protein: CASSQGWTGPNEKLFF

J gene: TRBJ1-4
CDR3 length: 13
D gene: TRBD1
clone size: -
V gene: TRBV2
CDR3 DNA: TGTGCCAGCAGCGACAGGGGGTCTGAAAAACTGTTTTTT
CDR3 protein: CASSDRGSEKLFF

J gene: TRBJ2-1
CDR3 length: 12
D gene: -
clone size: -
V gene: TRBV20-1
CDR3 DNA: TGCAGTGCTAGAGATTTAAGCAATGAGCAGTTCTTC
CDR3 protein: CSARDLSNEQFF

J gene: TRBJ2-2
CDR3 length: 17
D gene: -
clone size: few
V gene: TRBV5-5
CDR3 DNA: TGTGCCAGCAGCCGGAACAAGGGACTCATGCCAAGCAGGGAGCTGTTTTTT
CDR3 protein: CASSRNKGLMPSRELFF

J gene: TRBJ2-3
CDR3 length: 15
D gene: -
clone size: few
V gene: TRBV27
CDR3 DNA: TGTGCCACCAACCCCCCGGGGTCTAGCACAGATACGCAGTATTTT
CDR3 protein: CATNPPGSSTDTQYF

J gene: TRBJ2-7
CDR3 length: 13
D gene: -
clone size: once
V gene: TRBV19
CDR3 DNA: TGTGCCAGTAGTATGGAGGGGGGATACGAGCAGTACTTC
CDR3 protein: CASSMEGGYEQYF

J gene: TRBJ1-1
CDR3 length: 12
D gene: -
clone size: few
V gene: TRBV6-2/TRBV6-3
CDR3 DNA: TGTGCCAGCAGCCGGGGGGTCGCTGAAGCTTTCTTT
CDR3 protein: CASSRGVAEAFF

J gene: TRBJ1-6
CDR3 length: 15
D gene: -
clone size: few
V gene: TRBV7-8
CDR3 DNA: TGTGCCAGCAGTTGGCAGGCTCGCAATAATTCACCCCTCCACTTT
CDR3 protein: CASSWQARNNSPLHF

J gene: TRBJ2-6
CDR3 length: 16
D gene: TRBD2
clone size: -
V gene: TRBV10-3
CDR3 DNA: TGTGCCGGGGGGGGATCGCCCTCCCCAGGGGCCAACGTCCTGACTTTC
CDR3 protein: CAGGGSPSPGANVLTF

J gene: TRBJ2-3
CDR3 length: 12
D gene: -
clone size: -
V gene: TRBV5-4
CDR3 DNA: TGTGCCAGCAGCTCGCCGTTCGATACGCAGTATTTT
CDR3 protein: CASSSPFDTQYF

J gene: TRBJ1-1
CDR3 length: 15
D gene: -
clone size: many
V gene: TRBV7-8
CDR3 DNA: TGTGCCAGCAGCTTAGCGGGGGGGCATAACACTGAAGCTTTCTTT
CDR3 protein: CASSLAGGHNTEAFF

J gene: TRBJ2-1
CDR3 length: 19
D gene: -
clone size: -
V gene: TRBV6-5
CDR3 DNA: TGTGCCAGCAGTTACCAGTGGCGAAAGCGGGTGGATCCCTACAATGAGCAGTTCTTC
CDR3 protein: CASSYQWRKRVDPYNEQFF

J gene: TRBJ2-7
CDR3 length: 18
D gene: -
clone size: -
V gene: TRBV7-9
CDR3 DNA: TGTGCCAGCAGCTTATCCCTCCTACCAGGGATGGTGCCCCACGAGCAGTACTTC
CDR3 protein: CASSLSLLPGMVPHEQYF

J gene: TRBJ2-3
CDR3 length: 13
D gene: TRBD1
clone size: -
V gene: TRBV12-3/TRBV12-4
CDR3 DNA: TGTGCCAGCGGGGACAGGGGGCAAGATACGCAGTATTTT
CDR3 protein: CASGDRGQDTQYF

J gene: TRBJ1-2
CDR3 length: 13
D gene: -
clone size: -
V gene: TRBV19
CDR3 DNA: TGTGCCAGTAGTGCCAACTTGCGGGGTGGCTACACCTTC
CDR3 protein: CASSANLRGGYTF

J gene: TRBJ2-7
CDR3 length: 15
D gene: -
clone size: few
V gene: TRBV7-9
CDR3 DNA: TGTGCCAGCAGCGGGGAGGGGGTGAGCTCCTACGAGCAGTACTTC
CDR3 protein: CASSGEGVSSYEQYF

J gene: TRBJ2-6
CDR3 length: 15
D gene: -
clone size: -
V gene: TRBV6-2/TRBV6-3
CDR3 DNA: TGTGCCAGCACTTCCCTCGGGGATTGGGCCAACGTCCTGACTTTC
CDR3 protein: CASTSLGDWANVLTF

J gene: TRBJ1-2
CDR3 length: 14
D gene: TRBD1
clone size: -
V gene: TRBV7-2
CDR3 DNA: TGTGCCAGCAGCTTAGTGGTCAGGGGGTCTGGCTACACCTTC
CDR3 protein: CASSLVVRGSGYTF

J gene: TRBJ2-2
CDR3 length: 15
D gene: -
clone size: -
V gene: TRBV14
CDR3 DNA: TGTGCCAGCAGCCAAGATATACTTACTACCGGGGAGCTGTTTTTT
CDR3 protein: CASSQDILTTGELFF

J gene: TRBJ2-1
CDR3 length: 14
D gene: -
clone size: few
V gene: TRBV11-2
CDR3 DNA: TGTGCCAGCAGCTTACTAGCCCGGCTCAATGAGCAGTTCTTC
CDR3 protein: CASSLLARLNEQFF

J gene: TRBJ2-1
CDR3 length: 14
D gene: -
clone size: -
V gene: TRBV13
CDR3 DNA: TGTGCCAGCAGCCGGTGGAGGGTAAGCAATGAGCAGTTCTTC
CDR3 protein: CASSRWRVSNEQFF

J gene: TRBJ2-1
CDR3 length: 16
D gene: TRBD2
clone size: few
V gene: TRBV24-1
CDR3 DNA: TGTGCCACCAGTGGGTCTCCGGGACTAGCGGGAAGTGAGCAGTTCTTC
CDR3 protein: CATSGSPGLAGSEQFF

J gene: TRBJ1-1
CDR3 length: 15
D gene: TRBD1
clone size: -
V gene: TRBV20-1
CDR3 DNA: TGCAGTGCAACAGTCCCGGGACAGGGATCCACTGAAGCTTTCTTT
CDR3 protein: CSATVPGQGSTEAFF

J gene: TRBJ2-1
CDR3 length: 13
D gene: -
clone size: -
V gene: TRBV11-3
CDR3 DNA: TGTGCCAGCAGCTTAACCCACGGGAATGAGCAGTTCTTC
CDR3 protein: CASSLTHGNEQFF

J gene: TRBJ1-6
CDR3 length: 16
D gene: -
clone size: -
V gene: TRBV6-4
CDR3 DNA: TGTGCCAGCAGGCTGAAAGGGGGTCTAGCGGGTTCACCCCTCCACTTT
CDR3 protein: CASRLKGGLAGSPLHF

J gene: TRBJ2-5
CDR3 length: 16
D gene: -
clone size: -
V gene: TRBV7-4
CDR3 DNA: TGTGCCAGCAGCTTAGTGGGGAATCCGCCCCAAGAGACCCAGTACTTC
CDR3 protein: CASSLVGNPPQETQYF

J gene: TRBJ2-7
CDR3 length: 13
D gene: -
clone size: few
V gene: TRBV19
CDR3 DNA: TGTGCCAGTAGTACCGGACAGCCCTACGAGCAGTACTTC
CDR3 protein: CASSTGQPYEQYF

J gene: TRBJ2-3
CDR3 length: 12
D gene: -
clone size: -
V gene: TRBV7-2
CDR3 DNA: TGTGCCAGCAGCTTTCGTCTCGATACGCAGTATTTT
CDR3 protein: CASSFRLDTQYF

J gene: TRBJ2-5
CDR3 length: 14
D gene: TRBD1
clone size: -
V gene: TRBV7-6
CDR3 DNA: TGTGCCAGCAGCCCAGGGACAGTAAAAGAGACCCAGTACTTC
CDR3 protein: CASSPGTVKETQYF

J gene: TRBJ2-7
CDR3 length: 15
D gene: TRBD2
clone size: -
V gene: TRBV4-1
CDR3 DNA: TGCGCCAGCAGCCAAGGACTAGCGGGGGACTACGAGCAGTACTTC
CDR3 protein: CASSQGLAGDYEQYF

J gene: TRBJ1-3
CDR3 length: 13
D gene: -
clone size: -
V gene: TRBV11-2
CDR3 DNA: TGTGCCAGCAGCCGGGCTTGGGGAAACACCATATATTTT
CDR3 protein: CASSRAWGNTIYF

J gene: TRBJ2-1
CDR3 length: 15
D gene: -
clone size: few
V gene: TRBV28
CDR3 DNA: TGTGCCAGCAGTTTAAGGGGGGGGCCTGTAAATGAGCAGTTCTTC
CDR3 protein: CASSLRGGPVNEQFF

J gene: TRBJ1-3
CDR3 length: 14
D gene: -
clone size: once
V gene: TRBV3-1
CDR3 DNA: TGTGCCAGCAGCCACCGGAGTTCTGGAAACACCATATATTTT
CDR3 protein: CASSHRSSGNTIYF